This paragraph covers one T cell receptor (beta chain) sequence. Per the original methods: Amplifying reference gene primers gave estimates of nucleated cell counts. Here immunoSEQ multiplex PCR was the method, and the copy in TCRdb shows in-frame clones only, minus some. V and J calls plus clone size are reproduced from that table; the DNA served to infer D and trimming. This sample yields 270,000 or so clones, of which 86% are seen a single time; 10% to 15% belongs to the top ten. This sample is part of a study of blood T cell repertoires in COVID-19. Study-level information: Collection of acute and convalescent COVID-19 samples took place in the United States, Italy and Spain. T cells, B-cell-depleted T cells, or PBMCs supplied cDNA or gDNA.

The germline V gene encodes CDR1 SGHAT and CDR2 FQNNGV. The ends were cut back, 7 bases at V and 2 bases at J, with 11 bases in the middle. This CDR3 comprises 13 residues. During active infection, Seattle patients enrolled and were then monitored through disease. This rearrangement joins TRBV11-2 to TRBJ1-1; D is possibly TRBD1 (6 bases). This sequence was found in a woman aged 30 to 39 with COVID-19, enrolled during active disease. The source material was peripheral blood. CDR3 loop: CASTLTGNTEAFF. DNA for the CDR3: TGTGCCAGCACATTGACAGGAAACACTGAAGCTTTCTTT.